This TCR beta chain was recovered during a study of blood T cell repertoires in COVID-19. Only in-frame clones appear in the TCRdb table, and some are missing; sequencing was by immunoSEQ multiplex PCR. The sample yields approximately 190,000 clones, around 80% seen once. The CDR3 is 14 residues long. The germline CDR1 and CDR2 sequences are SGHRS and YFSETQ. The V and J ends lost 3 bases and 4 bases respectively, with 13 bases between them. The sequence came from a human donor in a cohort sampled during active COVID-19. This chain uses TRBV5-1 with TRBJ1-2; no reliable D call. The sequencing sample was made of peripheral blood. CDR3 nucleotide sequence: TGCGCCAGCAGCTCCTCAGCAACGGGCTATGGCTACACCTTC. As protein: CASSSSATGYGYTF. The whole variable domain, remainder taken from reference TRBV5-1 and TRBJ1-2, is KAGVTQTPRYLIKTRGQQVTLSCSPISGHRSVSWYQQTPGQGLQFLFEYFSETQRNKGNFPGRFSGRQFSNSRSEMNVSTLELGDSALYLCASSSSATGYGYTFGSGTRLTVV.